Listed below are T cell receptor beta chains from one sample, sequenced in a study of blood T cell repertoires in COVID-19. The data were produced by immunoSEQ multiplex PCR, yet TCRdb's version contains in-frame clones alone and is incomplete. The sample consists of about 160,000 clones, around 74% of them appearing once. Sequenced input: peripheral blood. These receptor sequences come from a man in his sixties or seventies with acute or convalescent COVID-19. The CDR3 runs from the conserved cysteine through the conserved F or W.

TRBJ2-1 TRBV27 CASSLGPGSYNEQFF
TRBJ2-1 TRBV21-1 CASPHRVGPPGEQFF
TRBJ2-7 TRBV5-4 CASSSNRQGKGEQYF
TRBJ1-6 TRBV2 CASSSDRDNSPLHF
TRBJ1-2 TRBV10-3 CAISEGGDYGYTF
TRBJ2-6 TRBV7-9 CASSLTDSGANVLTF
TRBJ2-2 TRBV19 CASSIMSNTGELFF
TRBJ1-3 TRBV3-1/TRBV3-2 CASSQRGRGGGNTIYF
TRBJ2-5 TRBV7-2 CASSPLGLAGLETQYF
TRBJ1-1 TRBV10-2 CASSEGGSFPEAFF
TRBJ1-5 TRBV27 CASSSQGSGQPQHF
TRBJ2-4 TRBV7-2 CASSPPGTAKNIQYF
TRBJ1-1 TRBV5-4 CASSLAAGTGVTEAFF
TRBJ2-7 TRBV6-5 CASSRTASSYEQYF